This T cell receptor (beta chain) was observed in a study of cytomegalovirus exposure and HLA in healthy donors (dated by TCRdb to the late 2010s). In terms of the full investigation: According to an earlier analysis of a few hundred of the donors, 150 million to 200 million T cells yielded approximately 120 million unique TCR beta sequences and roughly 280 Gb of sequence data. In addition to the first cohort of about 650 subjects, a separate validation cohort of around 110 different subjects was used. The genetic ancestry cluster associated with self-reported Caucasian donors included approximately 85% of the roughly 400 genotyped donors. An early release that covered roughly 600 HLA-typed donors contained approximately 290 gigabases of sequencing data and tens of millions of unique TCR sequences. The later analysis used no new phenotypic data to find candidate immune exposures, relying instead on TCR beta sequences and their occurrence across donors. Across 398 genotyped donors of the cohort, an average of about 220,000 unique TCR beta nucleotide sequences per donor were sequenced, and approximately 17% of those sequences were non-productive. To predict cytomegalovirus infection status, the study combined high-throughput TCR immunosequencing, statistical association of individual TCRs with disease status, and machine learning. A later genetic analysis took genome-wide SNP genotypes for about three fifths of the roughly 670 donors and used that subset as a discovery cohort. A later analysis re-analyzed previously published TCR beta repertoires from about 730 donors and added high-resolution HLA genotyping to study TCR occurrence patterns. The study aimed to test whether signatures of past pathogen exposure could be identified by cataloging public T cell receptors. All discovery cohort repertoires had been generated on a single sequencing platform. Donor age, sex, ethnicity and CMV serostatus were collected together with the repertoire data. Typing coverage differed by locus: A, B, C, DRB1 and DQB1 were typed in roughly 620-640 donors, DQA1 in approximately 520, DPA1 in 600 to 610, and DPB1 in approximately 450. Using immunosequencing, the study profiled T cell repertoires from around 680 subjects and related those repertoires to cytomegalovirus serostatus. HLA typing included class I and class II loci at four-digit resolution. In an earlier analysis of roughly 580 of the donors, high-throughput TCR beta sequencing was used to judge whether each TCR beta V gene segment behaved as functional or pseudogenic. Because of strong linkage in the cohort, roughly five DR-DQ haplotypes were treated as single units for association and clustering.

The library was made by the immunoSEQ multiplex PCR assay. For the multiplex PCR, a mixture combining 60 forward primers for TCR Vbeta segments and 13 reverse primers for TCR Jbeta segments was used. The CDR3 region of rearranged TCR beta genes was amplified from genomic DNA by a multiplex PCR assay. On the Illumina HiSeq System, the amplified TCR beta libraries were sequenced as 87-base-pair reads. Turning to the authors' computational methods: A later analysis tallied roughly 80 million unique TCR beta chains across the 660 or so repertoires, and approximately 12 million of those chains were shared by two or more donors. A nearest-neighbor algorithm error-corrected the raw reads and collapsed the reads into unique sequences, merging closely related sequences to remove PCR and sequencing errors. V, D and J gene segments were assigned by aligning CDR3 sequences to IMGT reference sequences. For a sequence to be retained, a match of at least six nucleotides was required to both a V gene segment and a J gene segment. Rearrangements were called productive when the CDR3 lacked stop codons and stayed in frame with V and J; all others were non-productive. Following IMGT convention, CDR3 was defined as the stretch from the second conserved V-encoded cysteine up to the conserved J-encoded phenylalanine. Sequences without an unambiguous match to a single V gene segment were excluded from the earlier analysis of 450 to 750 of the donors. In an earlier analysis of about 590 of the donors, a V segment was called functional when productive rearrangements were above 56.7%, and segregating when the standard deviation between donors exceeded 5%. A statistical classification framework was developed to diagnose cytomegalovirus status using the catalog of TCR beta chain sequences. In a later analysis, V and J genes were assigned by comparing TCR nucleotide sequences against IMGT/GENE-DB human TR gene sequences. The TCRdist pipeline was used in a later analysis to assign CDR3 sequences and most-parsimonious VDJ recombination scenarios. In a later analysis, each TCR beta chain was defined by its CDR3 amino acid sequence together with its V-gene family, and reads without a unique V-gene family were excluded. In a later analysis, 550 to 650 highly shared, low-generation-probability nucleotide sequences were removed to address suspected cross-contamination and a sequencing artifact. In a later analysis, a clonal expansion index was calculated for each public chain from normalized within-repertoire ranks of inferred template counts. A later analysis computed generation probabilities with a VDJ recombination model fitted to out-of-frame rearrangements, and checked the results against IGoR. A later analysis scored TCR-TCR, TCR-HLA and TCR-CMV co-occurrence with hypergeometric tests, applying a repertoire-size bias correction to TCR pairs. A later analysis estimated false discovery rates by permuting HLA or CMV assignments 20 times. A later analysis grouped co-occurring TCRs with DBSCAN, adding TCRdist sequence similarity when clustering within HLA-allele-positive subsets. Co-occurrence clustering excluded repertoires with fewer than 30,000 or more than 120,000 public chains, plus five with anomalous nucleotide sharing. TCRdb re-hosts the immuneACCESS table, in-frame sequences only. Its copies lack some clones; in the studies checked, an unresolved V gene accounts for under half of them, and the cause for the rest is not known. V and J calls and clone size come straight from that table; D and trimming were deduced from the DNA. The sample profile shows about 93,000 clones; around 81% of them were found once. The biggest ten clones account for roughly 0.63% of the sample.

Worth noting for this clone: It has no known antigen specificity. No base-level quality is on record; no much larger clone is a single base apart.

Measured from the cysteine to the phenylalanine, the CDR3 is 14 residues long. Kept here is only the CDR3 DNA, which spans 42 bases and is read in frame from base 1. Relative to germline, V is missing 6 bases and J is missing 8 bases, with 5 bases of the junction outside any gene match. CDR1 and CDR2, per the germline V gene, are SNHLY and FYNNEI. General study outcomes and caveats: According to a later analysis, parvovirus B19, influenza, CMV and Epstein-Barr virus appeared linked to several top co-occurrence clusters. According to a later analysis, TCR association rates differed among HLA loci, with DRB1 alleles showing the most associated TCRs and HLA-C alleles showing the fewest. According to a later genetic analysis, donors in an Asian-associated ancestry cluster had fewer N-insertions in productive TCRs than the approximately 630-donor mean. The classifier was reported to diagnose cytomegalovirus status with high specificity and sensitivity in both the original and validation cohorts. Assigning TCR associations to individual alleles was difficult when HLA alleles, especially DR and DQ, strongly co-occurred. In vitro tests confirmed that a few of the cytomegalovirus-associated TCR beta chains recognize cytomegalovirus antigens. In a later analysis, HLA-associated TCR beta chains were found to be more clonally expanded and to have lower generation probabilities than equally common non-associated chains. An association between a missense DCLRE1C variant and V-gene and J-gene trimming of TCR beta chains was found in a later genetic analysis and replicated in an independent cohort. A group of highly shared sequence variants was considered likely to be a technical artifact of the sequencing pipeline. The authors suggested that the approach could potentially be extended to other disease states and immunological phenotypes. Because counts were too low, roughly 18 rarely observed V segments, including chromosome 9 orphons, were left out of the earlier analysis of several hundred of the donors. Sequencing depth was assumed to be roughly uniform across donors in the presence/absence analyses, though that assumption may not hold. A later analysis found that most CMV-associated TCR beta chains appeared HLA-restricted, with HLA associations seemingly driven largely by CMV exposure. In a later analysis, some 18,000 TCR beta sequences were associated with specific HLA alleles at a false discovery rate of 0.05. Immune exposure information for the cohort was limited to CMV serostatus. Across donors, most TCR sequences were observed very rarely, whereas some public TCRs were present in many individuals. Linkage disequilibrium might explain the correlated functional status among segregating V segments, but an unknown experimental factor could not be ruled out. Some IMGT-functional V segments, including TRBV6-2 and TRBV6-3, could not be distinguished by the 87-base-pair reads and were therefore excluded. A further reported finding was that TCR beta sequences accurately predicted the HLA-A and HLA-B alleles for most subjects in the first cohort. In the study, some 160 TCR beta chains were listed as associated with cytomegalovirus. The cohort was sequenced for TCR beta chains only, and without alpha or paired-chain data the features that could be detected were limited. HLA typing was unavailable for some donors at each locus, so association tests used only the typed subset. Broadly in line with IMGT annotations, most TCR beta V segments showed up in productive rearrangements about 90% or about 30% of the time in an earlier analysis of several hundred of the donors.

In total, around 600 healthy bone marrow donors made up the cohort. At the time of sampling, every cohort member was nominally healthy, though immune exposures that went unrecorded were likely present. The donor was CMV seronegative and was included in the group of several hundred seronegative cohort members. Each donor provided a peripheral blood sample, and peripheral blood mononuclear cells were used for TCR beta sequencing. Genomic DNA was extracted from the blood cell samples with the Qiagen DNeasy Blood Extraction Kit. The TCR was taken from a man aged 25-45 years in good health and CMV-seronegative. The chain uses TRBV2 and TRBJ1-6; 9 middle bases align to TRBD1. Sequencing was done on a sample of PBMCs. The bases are TGTGCCAGCAGGGGAGGGACAGGGTATTCACCCCTCCACTTT. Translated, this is CASRGGTGYSPLHF.